This T cell receptor (beta chain) comes out of a study of radiation and T cells in renal cell carcinoma. As for this clone: What it binds is not known.

CDR1 and CDR2 from the germline V gene are SGHRS and YFSETQ. The CDR3 runs to 15 residues. V was pared by 0 bases and J by 0 bases, with 9 bases between. Study-wide findings and caveats: No pretreatment tumor biopsies were available for baseline clonotypes.

Time point defined: blood 4 weeks post-SBRT, at nephrectomy. Treatment specified: 15 Gy SBRT to primary tumor, nephrectomy 4 weeks later. Using immunoSEQ multiplex PCR, the repertoire was profiled, and TCRdb retains in-frame clones only, with some absent. The table shows some 81,000 clones, with nearly 90% occurring only once. This specimen was blood, taken from a patient whose treatment included radiotherapy and nephrectomy. The TCR originated in a woman between 70 and 85 years old with renal cell carcinoma. The genes are TRBV5-1 and TRBJ1-1; D is uncertain. CDR3: CASSLVAGMNTEAFF. In DNA, the CDR3 is TGCGCCAGCAGCTTGGTTGCCGGTATGAACACTGAAGCTTTCTTT.